Sequencing of this TCR beta chain was carried out in a study of T-cell memory formation after mild COVID-19. MiXCR was run by TCRdb on the 5' RACE reads, yielding one entry per CDR3 protein. The sample consists of around 83,000 distinct CDR3 sequences, around 25% of them appearing once. The V gene lost 5 bases and the J gene lost 2 bases, with 13 bases spanning the gap. The CDR3 runs to 15 residues. Input material: PBMCs or a T cell subset sorted from them (not recorded which). This clonotype originated in a young man who had mild COVID-19 (a few samples of this study predate the infection). Cell type and time point are not known. The chain couples TRBV12-3 or TRBV12-4 to TRBJ1-5; D not certain. The CDR3 DNA reads TGTGCCAGCAGTCTAGGGCTCTCGGGCAATCAGCCCCAGCATTTT. Translated, it gives CASSLGLSGNQPQHF.